The 22 T cell receptor beta chains below come from one sample, sequenced in a study of CD8 T cells in Susac syndrome (dated by TCRdb to between 2018 and 2021). The method was the immunoSEQ multiplex PCR assay. RNA was extracted with the RNeasy kit and roughly 0.45 to 1 ug was reverse transcribed using random hexamers. TCRdb handled the public reads itself, with Q25 trimming in fastp and clone calling in MiXCR, and kept productive beta chains. Entries that share a CDR3 protein sequence are merged under the most common genes and DNA. The sample yields roughly 110,000 distinct CDR3 sequences; 85% to 95% were counted once. The ten largest clonotypes hold approximately 0.12% of the sample. Sequences were obtained from CD8+ T cells from PBMCs. The receptors were sampled from a human donor in good health.

This chain uses TRBV11-1 with TRBJ2-7; 8 positions agree with TRBD2. This CDR3 region has 17 residues. Germline V gene sequence: CDR1 SGHAT, CDR2 FQDESV (reference sequence). V lost 6 bases and J lost 0; bases outside the gene matches: 13. The CDR3 reads CASSSTAYSGISYEQYF. The CDR3, as DNA: TGTGCCAGCAGTTCGACGGCCTATAGCGGGATCTCCTACGAGCAGTACTTC.

The V call is TRBV5-1, the J call TRBJ2-7; 8 nucleotides line up with TRBD2. Germline V gene sequence: CDR1 SGHRS, CDR2 YFSETQ. The CDR3 is 15 residues long. J was trimmed by 6 bases and V by 4 bases; bases with no gene match: 12. This CDR3 reads CASSPGGGRSGEQYF. In DNA form, the CDR3 reads TGCGCCAGCAGCCCCGGCGGGGGGCGAAGCGGCGAGCAGTACTTC.

The CDR3 DNA follows: TGTGCCAGCAGTTACTCGACCAGCGGGGGGGCCTCGCGGCAGTTCTTC. Protein sequence: CASSYSTSGGASRQFF. V gene TRBV6-5 combines with J gene TRBJ2-1; 10 nucleotides align to TRBD2. From germline, CDR1 is MNHEY and CDR2 SVGAGI. This CDR3 has 16 residues. V shed 0 bases, J shed 12 bases, and the junction held 11 bases outside the gene matches.

V usage is TRBV6-4 and J usage is TRBJ1-2; maybe TRBD1 (6 bases). This CDR3 has 16 amino acids. Trimming cost V 2 bases and J 3 bases, with 16 bases left between them. Germline V lookup: CDR1 MRHNA, CDR2 SNTAGT. The DNA of the CDR3 is TGTGCCAGCAGTGACGATTCCGGGGGCAGCTACTATGGCTACACCTTC. This codes for CASSDDSGGSYYGYTF.

The J gene is TRBJ1-1, the V gene TRBV29-1; 8 bases line up with TRBD1. The CDR3 extends over 14 amino acids. Looked up from germline, CDR1 is SQVTM and CDR2 is ANQGSEA. The V gene end was trimmed by 2 bases and the J gene end by 4 bases; junction bases not matched to a gene: 6. DNA for the CDR3: TGCAGCGTTGAAAGAGGACAGGGCGGCACTGAAGCTTTCTTT. Residues: CSVERGQGGTEAFF.

The chain has TRBV28 and TRBJ1-1; perhaps TRBD1 as D (5 bases). Trimming pared 6 bases from V and 4 bases from J, leaving 24 bases between. This CDR3 is 17 amino acids long. Germline assignment: CDR1 MDHEN and CDR2 SYDVKM. CDR3 DNA sequence: TGTGCCAGCAGCATCCCGGGGGGGTTAGCGGAAAGCACTGAAGCTTTCTTT. Its protein is CASSIPGGLAESTEAFF.

This chain joins TRBV2 and TRBJ2-3; D is perhaps TRBD1 (5 bases). The germline V gene encodes CDR1 SNHLY and CDR2 FYNNEI. V lost 7 bases and J 2 bases, leaving 10 bases between the germline ends. This CDR3 region has 13 residues. CDR3 bases: TGTGCCAGCACAGGGCCTACCACAGATACGCAGTATTTT. Its protein is CASTGPTTDTQYF.

This rearrangement joins TRBV5-1 to TRBJ1-2, with 7 bases lining up with TRBD1. V lost 4 bases to trimming and J lost 4 bases; unmatched junction nucleotides: 7. The length of the CDR3 is 14 residues. The germline V gene encodes CDR1 SGHRS and CDR2 YFSETQ. The CDR3 is CASSDTGVTYGYTF. CDR3 nucleotide sequence: TGCGCCAGCAGCGATACAGGGGTAACCTATGGCTACACCTTC.

V is TRBV3-1 and J is TRBJ2-5; no clear D. Deletions cut 3 bases from V and 1 base from J, with 15 bases between. The CDR3 has 16 residues. CDR1 is LGHDT, CDR2 YNNKEL, per germline (reference sequence). The CDR3 here is CASSHTTLWGQETQYF. CDR3 DNA: TGTGCCAGCAGCCACACGACACTATGGGGCCAAGAGACCCAGTACTTC.

This clonotype was detected only once. This chain links TRBV3-1 with TRBJ2-4; no clear D. Germline CDR1 LGHDT, CDR2 YNNKEL (reference sequence). The CDR3 is 15 residues long. V shed 1 base and J shed 1 base, with 8 bases lying between them. CDR3 nucleotides: TGTGCCAGCAGCCAAGCATTAGTCGCCAAAAACATTCAGTACTTC. This codes for CASSQALVAKNIQYF.

The V gene is TRBV19, the J gene TRBJ1-1; a possible D gene is TRBD1 (5 bases). This CDR3 contains 11 residues. The germline V gene has CDR1 LNHDA and CDR2 SQIVND (reference sequence). The germline V and J ends were trimmed by 6 bases and 8 bases, with 10 bases remaining between them. This CDR3 is CASRWGLEAFF. The CDR3 nucleotides read TGTGCCAGTAGATGGGGCCTCGAAGCTTTCTTT.

The chain joins TRBV7-8 to TRBJ2-7; 7 bases are a match to TRBD1. Unmatched junction bases numbered 4, after V lost 4 bases and J lost 4 bases. Germline V lookup: CDR1 SGHVS, CDR2 FQNEAQ. The CDR3 consists of 13 residues. This CDR3 is CASSWGTVYEQYF. CDR3 nucleotide sequence: TGTGCCAGCAGCTGGGGGACAGTTTACGAGCAGTACTTC. Drawing the rest from reference TRBV7-8 and TRBJ2-7, the complete variable domain is GAGVSQSPRYKVAKRGQDVALRCDPISGHVSLFWYQQALGQGPEFLTYFQNEAQLDKSGLPSDRFFAERPEGSVSTLKIQRTQQEDSAVYLCASSWGTVYEQYFGPGTRLTVT.

J is TRBJ2-1 and V is TRBV4-1; 8 bases fit TRBD2. This CDR3 region has 16 residues. Losses at the gene ends were 0 bases for V and 3 bases for J; bases not matched to a gene: 4. Germline-derived CDR1 and CDR2 are MGHRA and YSYEKL. CDR3 bases: TGCGCCAGCAGCCAAGAATCGGCGGGGGGCTACAATGAGCAGTTCTTC. Protein product: CASSQESAGGYNEQFF.

V usage is TRBV20-1 and J usage is TRBJ1-5, with a weak D call TRBD1 (5 bases). In germline, CDR1 is DFQATT, CDR2 SNEGSKA (reference sequence). Trimming shortened V by 2 bases and J by 6 bases, and 17 bases separated the two germline ends. The CDR3 has 15 residues. The CDR3 DNA reads TGCAGTGCTAGACCCTACCTCGGGGGTGGTCAGCCCCAGCATTTT. Translation: CSARPYLGGGQPQHF.

V gene TRBV5-1 combines with J gene TRBJ2-1, with TRBD2 identical over 8 bases. The V gene's germline CDR1 is SGHRS and CDR2 YFSETQ. This CDR3 contains 17 residues. Unmatched junction bases numbered 11, after V lost 0 bases and J lost 6 bases. CDR3: CASSLGREVWSPNEQFF. The CDR3 DNA is TGCGCCAGCAGCTTGGGGCGGGAGGTGTGGTCTCCCAATGAGCAGTTCTTC.

The V call is TRBV12-5, the J call TRBJ1-4; TRBD1 is a possible D gene (6 bases). CDR3 size: 14 residues. Germline CDR1 LGHNT, CDR2 FRNRAP. The germline V and J ends were trimmed by 7 bases and 6 bases, with 15 bases remaining between them. The CDR3 bases are TGTGCTAGTGAATTAACCACAGGGTATGAAAAACTGTTTTTT. It codes for CASELTTGYEKLFF.

The CDR3: CASGPGPPIFEQFF. The CDR3 DNA follows: TGTGCTAGTGGGCCGGGACCGCCCATTTTTGAGCAGTTCTTC. The chain carries TRBV12-5 and TRBJ2-1; D possibly matches TRBD1 or TRBD2 (5 bases each). CDR1 is LGHNT and CDR2 is FRNRAP in the germline V gene. The CDR3 spans 14 residues. The V end was cut by 6 bases, the J end by 9 bases, with 18 bases between.

This chain uses TRBV7-2 with TRBJ2-3; 14 nucleotides match TRBD2. V lost 4 bases and J lost 3; bases outside the gene matches: 9. This CDR3 region has 18 residues. The germline gives CDR1 SGHTA, CDR2 FQGNSA. CDR3 sequence reads: CASSSGTSGSALTDTQYF. As DNA, the CDR3 is TGTGCCAGCAGCTCCGGGACTAGCGGGAGCGCTTTAACAGATACGCAGTATTTT.

The chain has TRBV12-3 or TRBV12-4 and TRBJ1-2; D is uncertain. The CDR3 runs to 13 residues. The V end was cut by 1 base, the J end by 8 bases, with 11 bases between. The CDR3 DNA reads as TGTGCCAGCAGTTTAGAGGGCATGGGGGGCTACACCTTC. Translating it yields CASSLEGMGGYTF.

This chain joins TRBV5-4 and TRBJ1-2, with TRBD1 matching over 7 bases. The junction had 3 bases not matched to a gene; V was cut back by 0 bases and J by 7 bases. The CDR3 has 13 amino acids. CDR1 SGHNT and CDR2 YYREEE come from the germline V gene (reference sequence). Written as DNA, the CDR3 is TGTGCCAGCAGCTTGGGGCCAGGGGGTGGCTACACCTTC. Its protein product is CASSLGPGGGYTF. The variable domain in full, completed from reference TRBV5-4 and TRBJ1-2, reads ETGVTQSPTHLIKTRGQQVTLRCSSQSGHNTVSWYQQALGQGPQFIFQYYREEENGRGNFPPRFSGLQFPNYSSELNVNALELDDSALYLCASSLGPGGGYTFGSGTRLTVV.

As regards this clonotype: A junction end diverges from the germline sequence, so it may reflect a read error. The chain has TRBV5-4 and TRBJ1-2; possibly TRBD1 for D (6 bases). Germline CDR1 and CDR2: SGHNT and YYREEE (reference sequence). The CDR3 contains 13 residues. The CDR3 loop reads CASRQTGSPPLAF. The CDR3 nucleotides read TGTGCCAGCAGACAAACAGGGAGCCCTCCGCTAGCCTTC. The full variable domain, with the rest looked up from reference TRBV5-4 and TRBJ1-2, is ETGVTQSPTHLIKTRGQQVTLRCSSQSGHNTVSWYQQALGQGPQFIFQYYREEENGRGNFPPRFSGLQFPNYSSELNVNALELDDSALYLCASRQTGSPPLAFGSGTRLTVV.

J is TRBJ1-1 and V is TRBV30; no clear D gene. Germline assignment: CDR1 GTSNPN and CDR2 SVGIG (reference sequence). The germline V and J ends were trimmed by 5 bases and 1 base, with 8 bases remaining between them. This CDR3 has 12 residues. CDR3 amino acids: CAWGRGNTEAFF. CDR3 nucleotides: TGTGCCTGGGGTCGGGGGAACACTGAAGCTTTCTTT.